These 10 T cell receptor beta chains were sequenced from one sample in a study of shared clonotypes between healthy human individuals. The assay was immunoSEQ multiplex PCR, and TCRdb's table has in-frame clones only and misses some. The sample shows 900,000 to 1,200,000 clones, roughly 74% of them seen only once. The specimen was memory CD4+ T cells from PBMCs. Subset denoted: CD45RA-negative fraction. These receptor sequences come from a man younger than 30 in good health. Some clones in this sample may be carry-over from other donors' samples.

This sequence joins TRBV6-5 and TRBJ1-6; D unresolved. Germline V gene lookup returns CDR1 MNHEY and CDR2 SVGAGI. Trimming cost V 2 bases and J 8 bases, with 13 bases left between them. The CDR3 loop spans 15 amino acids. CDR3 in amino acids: CASSYHGREDSPLHF. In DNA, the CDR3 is TGTGCCAGCAGTTACCATGGGAGGGAAGATTCACCCCTCCACTTT.

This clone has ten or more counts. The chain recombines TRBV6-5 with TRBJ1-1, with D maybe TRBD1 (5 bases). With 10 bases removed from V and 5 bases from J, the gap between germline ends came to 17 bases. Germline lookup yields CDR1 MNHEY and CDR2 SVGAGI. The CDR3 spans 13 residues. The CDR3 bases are TGTGCCACCAGGGCAAGTGGGCTAACTGAAGCTTTCTTT. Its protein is CATRASGLTEAFF.

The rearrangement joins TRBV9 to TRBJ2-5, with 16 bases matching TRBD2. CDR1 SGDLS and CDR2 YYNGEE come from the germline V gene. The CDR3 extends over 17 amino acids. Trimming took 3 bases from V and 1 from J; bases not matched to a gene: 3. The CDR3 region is CASSAGLAGGRQETQYF. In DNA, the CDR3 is TGTGCCAGCAGCGCGGGACTAGCGGGAGGGCGCCAAGAGACCCAGTACTTC.

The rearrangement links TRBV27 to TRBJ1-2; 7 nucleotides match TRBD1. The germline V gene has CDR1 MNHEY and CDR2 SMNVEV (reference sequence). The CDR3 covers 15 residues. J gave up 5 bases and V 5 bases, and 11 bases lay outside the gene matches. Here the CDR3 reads CASSPQGQPRYGYTF. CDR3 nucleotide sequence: TGTGCCAGCAGTCCTCAGGGACAGCCCCGGTATGGCTACACCTTC.

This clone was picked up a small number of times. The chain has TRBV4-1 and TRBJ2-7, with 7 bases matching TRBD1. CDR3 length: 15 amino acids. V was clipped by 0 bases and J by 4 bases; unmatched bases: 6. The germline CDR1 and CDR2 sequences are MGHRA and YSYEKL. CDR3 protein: CASSQDRGLRYEQYF. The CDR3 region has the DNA TGCGCCAGCAGCCAAGACAGGGGGTTACGGTACGAGCAGTACTTC.

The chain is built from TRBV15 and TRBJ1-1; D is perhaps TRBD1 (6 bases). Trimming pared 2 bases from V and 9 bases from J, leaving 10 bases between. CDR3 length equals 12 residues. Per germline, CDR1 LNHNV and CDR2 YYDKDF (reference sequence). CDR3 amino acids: CATSRSWGQAFF. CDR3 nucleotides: TGTGCCACCAGCAGAAGTTGGGGGCAAGCTTTCTTT.

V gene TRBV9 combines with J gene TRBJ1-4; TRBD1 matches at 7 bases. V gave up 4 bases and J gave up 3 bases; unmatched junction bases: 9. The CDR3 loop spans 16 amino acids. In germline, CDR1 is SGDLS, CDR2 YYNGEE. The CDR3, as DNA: TGTGCCAGCAGCCCGACACAGGGGAGGGCTAATGAAAAACTGTTTTTT. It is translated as CASSPTQGRANEKLFF.

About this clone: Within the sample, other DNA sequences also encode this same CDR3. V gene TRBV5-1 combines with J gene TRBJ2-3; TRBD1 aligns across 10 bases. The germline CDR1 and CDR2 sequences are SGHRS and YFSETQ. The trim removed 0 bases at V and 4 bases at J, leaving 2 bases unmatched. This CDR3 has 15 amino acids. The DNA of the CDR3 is TGCGCCAGCAGCTTGGGACAGGGGGCCTCAGATACGCAGTATTTT. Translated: CASSLGQGASDTQYF.

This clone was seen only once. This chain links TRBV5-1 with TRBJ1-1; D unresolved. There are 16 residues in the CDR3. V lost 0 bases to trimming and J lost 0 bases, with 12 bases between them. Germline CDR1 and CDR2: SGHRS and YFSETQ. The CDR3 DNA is TGCGCCAGCAGCTTGGCCACCGGTAACATGAACACTGAAGCTTTCTTT. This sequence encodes CASSLATGNMNTEAFF.

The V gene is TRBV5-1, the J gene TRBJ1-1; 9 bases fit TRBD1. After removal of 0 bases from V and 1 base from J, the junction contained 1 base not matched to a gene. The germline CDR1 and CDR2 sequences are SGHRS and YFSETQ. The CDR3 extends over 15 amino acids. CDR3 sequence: CASSLVGQGNTEAFF. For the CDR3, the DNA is TGCGCCAGCAGCTTGGTGGGACAGGGGAACACTGAAGCTTTCTTT. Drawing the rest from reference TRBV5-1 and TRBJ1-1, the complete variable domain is KAGVTQTPRYLIKTRGQQVTLSCSPISGHRSVSWYQQTPGQGLQFLFEYFSETQRNKGNFPGRFSGRQFSNSRSEMNVSTLELGDSALYLCASSLVGQGNTEAFFGQGTRLTVV.